Presented here are 18 T cell receptor beta chains from one specimen sequenced in a study of CD8 T cells in Susac syndrome. With random hexamers, 0.5 to 1 ug RNA was reverse transcribed. TCRdb used MiXCR to reprocess the immunoSEQ multiplex PCR reads, holding one entry per CDR3 protein. The repertoire holds 200,000 or so distinct CDR3 sequences, with approximately 95% as singletons. Sample: CD8+ T cells from PBMCs. These receptors all stem from a human donor with Susac syndrome.

The chain employs TRBV6-5 and TRBJ1-1, with 7 positions matching TRBD1. CDR1 is MNHEY, CDR2 SVGAGI, per germline. The junction had 5 bases not matched to a gene; V was cut back by 0 bases and J by 4 bases. The CDR3 runs to 15 residues. DNA for the CDR3: TGTGCCAGCAGTTACTCCCAGGGGGGAACCACTGAAGCTTTCTTT. The encoded protein is CASSYSQGGTTEAFF.

The chain combines TRBV2 with TRBJ2-5; the D is unclear. The CDR3 runs to 15 residues. The ends were cut back, 1 base at V and 4 bases at J, with 13 bases in the middle. The germline CDR1 and CDR2 sequences are SNHLY and FYNNEI. CDR3 in DNA: TGTGCCAGCAGTGAAGAGGGCAGAGCTATAGAGACCCAGTACTTC. Translation gives CASSEEGRAIETQYF.

The J gene is TRBJ2-5, the V gene TRBV29-1; 16 bases match TRBD2. This CDR3 is built from 15 residues. J gave up 4 bases and V 8 bases, and 7 bases lay outside the gene matches. CDR1 is SQVTM and CDR2 is ANQGSEA in the germline V gene. CDR3 nucleotide sequence: TGCAGCCTTACCGGGACTAGCGGGGGGGGAGAGACCCAGTACTTC. Amino acids: CSLTGTSGGGETQYF.

CDR3 region: CASSLASAWGETQYF. The CDR3 region has the DNA TGTGCCAGCAGCTTAGCGTCAGCATGGGGGGAGACCCAGTACTTC. This chain joins TRBV7-8 and TRBJ2-5; D possibly uses TRBD1 or TRBD2 (5 bases each). Germline V gene sequence: CDR1 SGHVS, CDR2 FQNEAQ. V lost 0 bases to trimming and J lost 5 bases, with 13 bases between them. The CDR3 extends over 15 amino acids.

The rearrangement joins TRBV5-4 to TRBJ2-1; D ambiguous. CDR1 SGHNT and CDR2 YYREEE come from the germline V gene (reference sequence). Trimming left V 2 bases short and J 2 bases short, with 2 bases between. This CDR3 has 12 amino acids. For the CDR3, the DNA is TGTGCCAGCAGCTTTACCTACAATGAGCAGTTCTTC. Translation: CASSFTYNEQFF.

The V call is TRBV14, the J call TRBJ2-1, with a weak D call TRBD2 (6 bases). V was cut by 6 bases and J by 3 bases, with 18 bases left in between. Germline lookup yields CDR1 SGHDN and CDR2 FVKESK. The CDR3 consists of 16 residues. The CDR3 region is CASRKTQPGLYNEQFF. CDR3 DNA: TGTGCCAGCAGAAAGACTCAACCGGGACTCTACAATGAGCAGTTCTTC.

The J gene is TRBJ2-1, the V gene TRBV5-1; D is perhaps TRBD2 (6 bases). Germline CDR1 SGHRS, CDR2 YFSETQ. V was shortened by 3 bases and J by 5 bases, with 12 bases between the two germline ends. CDR3 length: 14 amino acids. CDR3 protein: CASSSGTPHNEQFF. DNA of the CDR3: TGCGCCAGCAGCTCCGGGACTCCTCACAATGAGCAGTTCTTC.

The chain is built from TRBV18 and TRBJ2-2, with unresolved D. Trimming took off 3 bases at V and 1 base at J, with 9 bases between the two ends. The CDR3 sequence is 15 residues long. The germline gives CDR1 KGHSH, CDR2 LQKENI. CDR3 residues: CASSPDGVNTGELFF. For the CDR3, the DNA is TGTGCCAGCTCACCCGATGGGGTGAACACCGGGGAGCTGTTTTTT.

The rearrangement uses TRBV4-1 and TRBJ2-7, with D unresolved. V gave up 1 base and J gave up 5 bases, with 15 bases separating them. The CDR3 sequence is 15 residues long. Germline V gives CDR1 MGHRA, CDR2 YSYEKL. The CDR3 reads CASSQVRTSVHEQYF. CDR3 sequence (DNA): TGCGCCAGCAGCCAAGTTAGGACGTCAGTCCACGAGCAGTACTTC.

This chain joins TRBV11-2 and TRBJ2-5; D is ambiguous. V lost 1 base, J lost 0 bases, and 6 bases lay in between. Germline values: CDR1 SGHAT, CDR2 FQNNGV. The CDR3 is made up of 14 amino acids. CDR3 coding DNA: TGTGCCAGCAGCTTAGTCGGCAACCAAGAGACCCAGTACTTC. It yields the protein CASSLVGNQETQYF.

J is TRBJ1-5 and V is TRBV9; no reliable D call. The CDR3 is made up of 14 amino acids. Germline values: CDR1 SGDLS, CDR2 YYNGEE. V gave up 4 bases and J gave up 0 bases, with 8 bases separating them. The CDR3 sequence is CASSREYSNQPQHF. In DNA, the CDR3 is TGTGCCAGCAGCCGGGAATATAGCAATCAGCCCCAGCATTTT.

The chain combines TRBV19 with TRBJ2-4; the D gene could be TRBD1 or TRBD2 (5 bases each). Germline loops: CDR1 LNHDA, CDR2 SQIVND (reference sequence). The CDR3 extends over 13 amino acids. The V and J ends lost 6 bases and 6 bases respectively, with 12 bases between them. In nucleotides, the CDR3 is TGTGCCAGTAGGGGGGTTAGAAGAAACATTCAGTACTTC. As protein: CASRGVRRNIQYF.

V and J are TRBV30 and TRBJ1-2, with a weak D call TRBD1 (5 bases). This CDR3 is 14 amino acids long. V shed 5 bases and J shed 1 base, with 14 bases lying between them. Germline assignment: CDR1 GTSNPN and CDR2 SVGIG (reference sequence). CDR3 bases: TGTGCCTGGCAAACCGGGACCCTTAACTATGGCTACACCTTC. Its protein is CAWQTGTLNYGYTF.

V is TRBV29-1 and J is TRBJ2-7, with a possible D match to TRBD2 (5 bases). CDR3 length equals 11 residues. Germline CDR1 reads SQVTM; CDR2 reads ANQGSEA. V was trimmed by 5 bases and J by 4 bases, leaving 9 bases between them. CDR3 coding DNA: TGCAGCGTTCGACGGGGTTACGAGCAGTACTTC. Its protein product is CSVRRGYEQYF.

The chain recombines TRBV12-3 or TRBV12-4 with TRBJ1-5; the match to TRBD1 covers 10 bases. V lost 6 bases and J lost 3; bases outside the gene matches: 5. The CDR3 extends over 15 amino acids. CDR3 nucleotide sequence: TGTGCCAGCAGGGGGACAGGGGATCTCAATCAGCCCCAGCATTTT. Translated: CASRGTGDLNQPQHF.

V usage is TRBV12-3 or TRBV12-4 and J usage is TRBJ2-6; D is perhaps TRBD1 or TRBD2 (5 bases each). The CDR3 spans 16 residues. V lost 4 bases and J 2 bases, leaving 12 bases between the germline ends. Written as DNA, the CDR3 is TGTGCCAGCAGTTATCTTGGGGGAGCTGGGGCCAACGTCCTGACTTTC. It encodes CASSYLGGAGANVLTF.

V usage is TRBV4-2 and J usage is TRBJ2-5; 8 bases fit TRBD1. Germline V gene lookup returns CDR1 LGHNA and CDR2 YNFKEQ. The length of the CDR3 is 15 residues. With 5 bases clipped from V and 5 bases from J, the junction kept 10 bases outside the gene matches. CDR3 nucleotides: TGTGCCAGCAGCGCCCGGCCAGGGGGCGTCGAGACCCAGTACTTC. The encoded protein is CASSARPGGVETQYF.

J is TRBJ2-7 and V is TRBV5-6; D perhaps matches TRBD2 (5 bases). Deletions cut 0 bases from V and 3 bases from J, with 10 bases between. Germline V lookup: CDR1 SGHDT, CDR2 YYEEEE. The CDR3 sequence is 14 residues long. The CDR3 loop reads CASSLGERIYEQYF. In DNA, the CDR3 is TGTGCCAGCAGCTTGGGGGAGAGGATCTACGAGCAGTACTTC.